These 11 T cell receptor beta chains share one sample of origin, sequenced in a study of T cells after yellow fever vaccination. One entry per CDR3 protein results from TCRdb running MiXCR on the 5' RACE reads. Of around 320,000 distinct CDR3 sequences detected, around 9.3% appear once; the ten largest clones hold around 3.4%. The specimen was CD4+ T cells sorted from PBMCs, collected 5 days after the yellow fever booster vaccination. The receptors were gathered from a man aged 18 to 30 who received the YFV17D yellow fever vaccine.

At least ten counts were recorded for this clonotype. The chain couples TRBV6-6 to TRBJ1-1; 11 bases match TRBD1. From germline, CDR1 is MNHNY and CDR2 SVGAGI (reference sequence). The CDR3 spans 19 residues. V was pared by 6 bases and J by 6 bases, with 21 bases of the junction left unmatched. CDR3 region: CASSTILPRYPGQGAEAFF. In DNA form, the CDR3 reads TGTGCCAGCAGCACTATTCTCCCTAGATATCCGGGACAGGGGGCTGAAGCTTTCTTT.

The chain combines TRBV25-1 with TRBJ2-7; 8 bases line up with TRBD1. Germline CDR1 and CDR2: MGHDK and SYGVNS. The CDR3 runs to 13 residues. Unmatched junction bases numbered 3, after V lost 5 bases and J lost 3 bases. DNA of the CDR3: TGTGCCAGCAGTAGGGACAGGATCTACGAGCAGTACTTC. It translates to CASSRDRIYEQYF.

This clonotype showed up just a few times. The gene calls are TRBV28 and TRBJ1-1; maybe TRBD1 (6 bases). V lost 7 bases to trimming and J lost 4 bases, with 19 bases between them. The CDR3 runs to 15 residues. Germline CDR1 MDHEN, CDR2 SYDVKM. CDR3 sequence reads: CASTSLGTTPTEAFF. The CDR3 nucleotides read TGTGCCAGCACCTCCCTCGGGACAACACCCACTGAAGCTTTCTTT.

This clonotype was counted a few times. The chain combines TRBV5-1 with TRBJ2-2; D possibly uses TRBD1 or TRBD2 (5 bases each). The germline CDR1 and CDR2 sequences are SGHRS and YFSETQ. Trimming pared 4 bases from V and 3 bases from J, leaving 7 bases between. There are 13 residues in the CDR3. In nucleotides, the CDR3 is TGCGCCAGCAGCGGGACCGACACCGGGGAGCTGTTTTTT. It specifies CASSGTDTGELFF.

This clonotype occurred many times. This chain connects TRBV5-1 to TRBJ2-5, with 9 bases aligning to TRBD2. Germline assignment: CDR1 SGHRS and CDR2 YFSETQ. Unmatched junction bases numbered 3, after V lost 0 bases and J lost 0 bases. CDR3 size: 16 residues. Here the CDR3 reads CASSLGLAADQETQYF. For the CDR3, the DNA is TGCGCCAGCAGCTTGGGACTAGCGGCCGACCAAGAGACCCAGTACTTC. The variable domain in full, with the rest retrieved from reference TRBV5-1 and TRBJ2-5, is KAGVTQTPRYLIKTRGQQVTLSCSPISGHRSVSWYQQTPGQGLQFLFEYFSETQRNKGNFPGRFSGRQFSNSRSEMNVSTLELGDSALYLCASSLGLAADQETQYFGPGTRLLVL.

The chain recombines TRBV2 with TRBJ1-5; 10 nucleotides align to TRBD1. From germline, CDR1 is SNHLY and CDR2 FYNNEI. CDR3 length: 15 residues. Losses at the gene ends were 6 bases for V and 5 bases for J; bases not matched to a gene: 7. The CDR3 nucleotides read TGTGCCAGCAGGGCCGGGACAGGGGCATATCAGCCCCAGCATTTT. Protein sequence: CASRAGTGAYQPQHF.

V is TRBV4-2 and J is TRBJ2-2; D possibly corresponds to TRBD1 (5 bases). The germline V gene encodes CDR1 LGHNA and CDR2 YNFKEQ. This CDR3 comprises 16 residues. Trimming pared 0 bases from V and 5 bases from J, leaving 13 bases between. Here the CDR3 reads CASSQEPGPRTGELFF. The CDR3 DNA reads TGTGCCAGCAGCCAAGAACCAGGGCCAAGGACCGGGGAGCTGTTTTTT.

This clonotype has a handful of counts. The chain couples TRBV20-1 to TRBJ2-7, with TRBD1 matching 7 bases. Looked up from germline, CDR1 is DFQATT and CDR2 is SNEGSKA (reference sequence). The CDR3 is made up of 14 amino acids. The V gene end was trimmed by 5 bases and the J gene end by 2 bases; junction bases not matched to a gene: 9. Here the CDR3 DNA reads TGCAGTGCTCGGGAAACCGGGACAGCCTACGAGCAGTACTTC. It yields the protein CSARETGTAYEQYF.

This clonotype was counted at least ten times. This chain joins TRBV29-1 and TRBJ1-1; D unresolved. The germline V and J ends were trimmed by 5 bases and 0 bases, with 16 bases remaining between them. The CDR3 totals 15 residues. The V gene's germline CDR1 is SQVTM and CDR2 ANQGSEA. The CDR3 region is CSVSPGWGMNTEAFF. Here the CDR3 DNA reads TGCAGCGTTAGTCCGGGATGGGGTATGAACACTGAAGCTTTCTTT. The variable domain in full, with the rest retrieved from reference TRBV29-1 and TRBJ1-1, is SAVISQKPSRDICQRGTSLTIQCQVDSQVTMMFWYRQQPGQSLTLIATANQGSEATYESGFVIDKFPISRPNLTFSTLTVSNMSPEDSSIYLCSVSPGWGMNTEAFFGQGTRLTVV.

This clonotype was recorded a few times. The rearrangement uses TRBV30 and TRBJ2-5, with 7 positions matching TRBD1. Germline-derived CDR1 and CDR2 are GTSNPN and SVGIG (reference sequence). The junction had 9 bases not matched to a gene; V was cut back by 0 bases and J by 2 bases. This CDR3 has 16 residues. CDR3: CAWSVYGTVSQETQYF. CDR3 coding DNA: TGTGCCTGGAGTGTTTACGGGACAGTATCTCAAGAGACCCAGTACTTC.

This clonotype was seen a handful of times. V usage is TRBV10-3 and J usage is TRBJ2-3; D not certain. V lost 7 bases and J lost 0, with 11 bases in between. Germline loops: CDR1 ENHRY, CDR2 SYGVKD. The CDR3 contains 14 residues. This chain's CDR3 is CAITVGTSTDTQYF. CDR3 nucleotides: TGTGCCATCACAGTGGGTACCAGCACAGATACGCAGTATTTT.